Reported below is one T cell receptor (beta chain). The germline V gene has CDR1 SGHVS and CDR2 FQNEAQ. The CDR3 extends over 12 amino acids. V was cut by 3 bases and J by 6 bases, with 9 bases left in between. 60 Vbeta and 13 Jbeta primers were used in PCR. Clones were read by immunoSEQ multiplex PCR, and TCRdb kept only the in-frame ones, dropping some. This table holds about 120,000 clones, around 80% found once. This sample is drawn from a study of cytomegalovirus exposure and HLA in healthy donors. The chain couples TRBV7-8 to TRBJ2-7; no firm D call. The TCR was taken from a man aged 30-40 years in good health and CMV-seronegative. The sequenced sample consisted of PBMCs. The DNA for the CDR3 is TGTGCCAGCAGCTTTGGTAGCCGCGAGCAGTACTTC. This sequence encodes CASSFGSREQYF. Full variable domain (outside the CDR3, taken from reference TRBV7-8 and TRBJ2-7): GAGVSQSPRYKVAKRGQDVALRCDPISGHVSLFWYQQALGQGPEFLTYFQNEAQLDKSGLPSDRFFAERPEGSVSTLKIQRTQQEDSAVYLCASSFGSREQYFGPGTRLTVT.